Listed below are T cell receptor beta chains from one sample, sequenced in a study of T cells in Graves' hyperthyroidism and ophthalmopathy. In TCRdb, the multiplex PCR reads were re-called with MiXCR into one record per CDR3 protein. The sample holds hundreds of thousands of distinct CDR3 sequences, around 20% seen once. The sequenced material came from blood. The source is a woman between 50 and 59 years old with Graves' hyperthyroidism that later progressed to Graves' ophthalmopathy. The CDR3 runs from the conserved cysteine through the conserved F or W. D genes are given only for firm matches. A clone size is listed for some rows: how often the clone was seen (once, few, many), or a class if it is expanded.

D gene,clone size,V gene,J gene,CDR3 protein,CDR3 DNA
NA,many,TRBV30,TRBJ2-3,CAWIPRQKASTDTQYF,TGTGCCTGGATACCCAGACAGAAGGCTAGCACAGATACGCAGTATTTT
NA,NA,TRBV12-3/TRBV12-4,TRBJ1-1,CASSPRISGATEAFF,TGTGCCAGCAGTCCCCGGATTTCGGGGGCCACTGAAGCTTTCTTT
TRBD1,many,TRBV20-1,TRBJ2-5,CSARAPGQGRETQYF,TGCAGTGCTAGAGCGCCGGGACAGGGGCGGGAGACCCAGTACTTC
TRBD2,many,TRBV7-2,TRBJ2-5,CASSLVGSGGETQYF,TGTGCCAGCAGCTTAGTTGGTAGCGGGGGGGAGACCCAGTACTTC
NA,many,TRBV3-1,TRBJ2-3,CASSQAAFADTQYF,TGTGCCAGCAGCCAAGCCGCGTTTGCGGATACGCAGTATTTT
NA,NA,TRBV20-1,TRBJ2-7,CSASAPGASPYEQYF,TGCAGTGCTAGCGCCCCCGGCGCTTCCCCCTACGAGCAGTACTTC
NA,NA,TRBV12-3/TRBV12-4,TRBJ1-2,CASTPGAGANYGYTF,TGTGCCAGCACCCCAGGGGCGGGAGCGAACTATGGCTACACCTTC
NA,NA,TRBV6-1,TRBJ1-1,CVTGSTEAFF,TGTGTTACAGGTTCCACTGAAGCTTTCTTT
NA,many,TRBV20-1,TRBJ1-2,CSAREVGRSGYTF,TGCAGTGCTAGAGAAGTTGGACGTTCCGGCTACACCTTC
NA,many,TRBV20-1,TRBJ2-7,CSATQGLREQYF,TGCAGTGCTACTCAGGGACTTAGGGAGCAGTACTTC
NA,few,TRBV5-1,TRBJ1-5,CASTESGGSNQPQHF,TGCGCCAGCACCGAGTCTGGGGGGAGCAATCAGCCCCAGCATTTT
NA,few,TRBV7-7,TRBJ2-5,CASSLEGPTETQYF,TGTGCTAGCAGCTTAGAGGGCCCCACAGAGACCCAGTACTTC
NA,few,TRBV6-2/TRBV6-3,TRBJ1-3,CASSDDFLSGNTIYF,TGTGCCAGCAGTGACGACTTCCTCTCTGGAAACACCATATATTTT
TRBD2,few,TRBV15,TRBJ2-1,CATSSNRLWTSGGAVEQFF,TGTGCCACCAGCAGTAACCGGCTCTGGACTAGCGGGGGGGCCGTTGAGCAGTTCTTC
NA,NA,TRBV20-1,TRBJ2-7,CSARYWGGYEQYF,TGCAGTGCTAGATACTGGGGTGGGTACGAGCAGTACTTC
NA,NA,TRBV4-1,TRBJ1-1,CASTLGTPGTEAFF,TGCGCCAGCACCCTAGGGACCCCGGGCACTGAAGCTTTCTTT
NA,few,TRBV7-6,TRBJ2-7,CASSLAIGRTYEQYF,TGTGCCAGCAGCTTAGCTATCGGCCGAACCTACGAGCAGTACTTC
NA,few,TRBV4-1,TRBJ1-4,CASSQEFRVNEKLFF,TGCGCCAGCAGCCAAGAATTCAGGGTTAATGAAAAACTGTTTTTT
TRBD1,many,TRBV19,TRBJ1-2,CASSEHGTGRWTNYGYTF,TGTGCCAGTAGTGAGCACGGGACAGGGCGTTGGACTAACTATGGCTACACCTTC
NA,few,TRBV5-1,TRBJ2-4,CASSLSPGEQNIQYF,TGCGCCAGCAGCCTTTCCCCAGGGGAACAAAACATTCAGTACTTC
TRBD1,many,TRBV7-2,TRBJ2-7,CASSLAGTGSSYEQYF,TGTGCCAGCAGCTTGGCCGGGACAGGGAGCTCCTACGAGCAGTACTTC
NA,few,TRBV20-1,TRBJ1-5,CSAPGRSFSNQPQHF,TGCAGTGCCCCGGGACGGTCCTTTAGCAATCAGCCCCAGCATTTT
NA,many,TRBV2,TRBJ1-5,CASRVGTAGQPQHF,TGTGCCAGCAGGGTCGGGACGGCCGGTCAGCCCCAGCATTTT
NA,many,TRBV6-1,TRBJ2-6,CASSLWGASSGANVLTF,TGTGCCAGCAGTCTGTGGGGGGCTAGCTCTGGGGCCAACGTCCTGACTTTC
NA,NA,TRBV7-2,TRBJ1-2,CASSLEGFNYGYTF,TGTGCCAGCAGCTTAGAAGGGTTTAACTATGGCTACACCTTC
NA,few,TRBV4-1,TRBJ1-5,CASSQEMRFFSNQPQHF,TGCGCCAGCAGCCAAGAAATGCGATTCTTTAGCAATCAGCCCCAGCATTTT
NA,NA,TRBV19,TRBJ1-1,CASSIRGARHAEAFF,TGTGCCAGTAGTATTCGGGGGGCTCGGCACGCTGAAGCTTTCTTT
TRBD1,NA,TRBV2,TRBJ1-1,CASSEPGQVNTEAFF,TGTGCCAGCAGTGAGCCGGGACAGGTGAACACTGAAGCTTTCTTT
NA,many,TRBV3-1,TRBJ1-6,CASSQDSSGGMPLHF,TGTGCCAGCAGCCAAGATTCCTCGGGGGGTATGCCCCTCCACTTT
NA,NA,TRBV3-1,TRBJ2-4,CASSQGQTLAENIQYF,TGTGCCAGCAGCCAAGGACAGACCCTAGCCGAAAACATTCAGTACTTC
NA,few,TRBV7-9,TRBJ1-1,CASSSTTQGNTEAFF,TGTGCCAGCAGCTCAACCACGCAGGGAAACACTGAAGCTTTCTTT
NA,once,TRBV29-1,TRBJ2-2,CSVSTRNTGELFF,TGCAGCGTCTCGACCCGGAACACCGGGGAGCTGTTTTTT
NA,NA,TRBV9,TRBJ2-1,CASSVGGGVDNEQFF,TGTGCCAGCAGCGTAGGAGGGGGGGTTGACAATGAGCAGTTCTTC
NA,NA,TRBV9,TRBJ1-2,CASSVESAAYGYTF,TGTGCCAGCAGCGTAGAGTCAGCCGCCTATGGCTACACCTTC
NA,NA,TRBV5-5,TRBJ1-2,CASSQDPWGTFYGYTF,TGTGCCAGCAGCCAAGATCCCTGGGGAACTTTCTATGGCTACACCTTC